Shown below are 12 T cell receptor beta chains from a single sample sequenced in a study of T-cell memory formation after mild COVID-19. TCRdb reprocessed the 5' RACE reads via MiXCR and lists one record per CDR3 protein. The table has about 430,000 distinct CDR3 sequences, around 17% seen once. The material sequenced was PBMCs or a T cell subset sorted from them (not recorded which). The receptors originated from a man younger than 35 who had mild COVID-19 (a few samples of this study predate the infection). Cell type and time point are not known.

This chain connects TRBV13 to TRBJ2-5; D ambiguous. Trimming shortened V by 10 bases and J by 5 bases, and 17 bases separated the two germline ends. Germline V gene sequence: CDR1 PRHDT, CDR2 FYEKMQ (reference sequence). This CDR3 region has 13 residues. The CDR3 DNA is TGTGCCACCTCATCCATGGGTCCCGAGACCCAGTACTTC. This sequence encodes CATSSMGPETQYF.

V usage is TRBV5-5 and J usage is TRBJ2-5; 8 bases map to TRBD2. The ends lost 1 base at V and 9 bases at J; junction bases unmatched: 11. CDR3 size: 15 residues. Germline CDR1 is SGHKS and CDR2 is YYEKEE (reference sequence). CDR3: CASSLLLAGELPQYF. For the CDR3, the DNA is TGTGCCAGCAGCTTGTTGCTAGCGGGTGAACTACCCCAGTACTTC.

In this sample, this clonotype turned up many times. The chain's CDR3 is CASRPRQGQEKLFF. DNA for the CDR3: TGTGCCAGCAGGCCTAGACAGGGCCAAGAAAAACTGTTTTTT. The chain couples TRBV7-9 to TRBJ1-4, with 7 bases lining up with TRBD1. This CDR3 region has 14 residues. Germline assignment: CDR1 SEHNR and CDR2 FQNEAQ (reference sequence). V lost 6 bases, J lost 8 bases, and 9 bases stayed unmatched.

J is TRBJ1-2 and V is TRBV3-1; no firm D call. Germline V gene sequence: CDR1 LGHDT, CDR2 YNNKEL (reference sequence). The ends were cut back, 0 bases at V and 3 bases at J, with 20 bases in the middle. The CDR3 contains 18 residues. In nucleotides, the CDR3 is TGTGCCAGCAGCCAAGAATGGGGAGACACCGAGGCGGACTATGGCTACACCTTC. Its protein is CASSQEWGDTEADYGYTF.

V usage is TRBV11-2 and J usage is TRBJ2-7; the D is unclear. The germline V gene encodes CDR1 SGHAT and CDR2 FQNNGV. This CDR3 spans 13 amino acids. V lost 5 bases and J 5 bases, leaving 13 bases between the germline ends. The CDR3 DNA follows: TGTGCCAGCAGCCTGGCAGTATTCCACGAGCAGTACTTC. It encodes CASSLAVFHEQYF.

The chain recombines TRBV3-1 with TRBJ1-1; maybe TRBD1 (6 bases). The V end lost 1 base, the J end lost 0 bases, and 15 bases lay between the germline ends. The germline V gene has CDR1 LGHDT and CDR2 YNNKEL (reference sequence). This CDR3 spans 17 amino acids. The CDR3 bases are TGTGCCAGCAGCCAAGTTGGGGGGCGGGTTATGAACACTGAAGCTTTCTTT. This codes for CASSQVGGRVMNTEAFF.

The sample holds a few counts of this clonotype. The chain's CDR3 is CATSDGHRQGGTQYF. In nucleotides, the CDR3 is TGTGCCACCAGTGATGGACACCGACAGGGCGGTACGCAGTATTTT. The chain joins TRBV24-1 to TRBJ2-3; TRBD1 aligns across 7 bases. CDR1 and CDR2 from the germline V gene are KGHDR and SFDVKD. This CDR3 has 15 residues. V lost 3 bases, J lost 8 bases, and 10 bases stayed unmatched.

This clonotype has only a few counts. This chain joins TRBV27 and TRBJ2-7, with D tentatively TRBD1 or TRBD2 (5 bases each). V lost 0 bases and J lost 4, with 22 bases in between. The CDR3 length is 18 residues. The V gene's germline CDR1 is MNHEY and CDR2 SMNVEV (reference sequence). DNA for the CDR3: TGTGCCAGCAGTTTATCTTTCCCCCTAGGGACGGCGAAGTACGAGCAGTACTTC. This encodes CASSLSFPLGTAKYEQYF.

This clonotype occurred a few times. This chain joins TRBV20-1 and TRBJ1-6; tentatively, D is TRBD1 (6 bases). The CDR3 consists of 15 residues. Germline assignment: CDR1 DFQATT and CDR2 SNEGSKA (reference sequence). The V end was cut by 3 bases, the J end by 10 bases, with 19 bases between. The CDR3 protein is CSASDPGAAGSPLHF. CDR3 DNA: TGCAGTGCTAGCGACCCAGGGGCCGCGGGATCACCCCTCCACTTT.

CDR3 sequence: CASSSIRGEKLFF. CDR3 DNA: TGCGCCAGCAGCTCCATCAGGGGTGAAAAACTGTTTTTT. This chain connects TRBV4-1 to TRBJ1-4; a weak D match, TRBD1 (6 bases). The V gene lost 5 bases and the J gene lost 7 bases, with 11 bases spanning the gap. The CDR3 extends over 13 amino acids. Per germline, CDR1 MGHRA and CDR2 YSYEKL.

This clonotype was observed many times. The gene calls are TRBV7-9 and TRBJ2-1; TRBD1 matches at 12 bases. This CDR3 has 15 amino acids. V shed 4 bases and J 6 bases; nucleotides not matched to a gene: 4. The germline CDR1 and CDR2 sequences are SEHNR and FQNEAQ (reference sequence). The CDR3 nucleotides are TGTGCCAGCAGCTACGGGACAGGGGGCCTCAATGAGCAGTTCTTC. Encoded protein: CASSYGTGGLNEQFF.

The chain employs TRBV20-1 and TRBJ2-5; D gene ambiguous. The CDR3 has 14 residues. The germline CDR1 and CDR2 sequences are DFQATT and SNEGSKA (reference sequence). V was cut by 3 bases and J by 5 bases, with 16 bases left in between. CDR3 loop: CSASPSRVDETQYF. CDR3 sequence (DNA): TGCAGTGCTAGTCCGAGTAGGGTTGACGAGACCCAGTACTTC.